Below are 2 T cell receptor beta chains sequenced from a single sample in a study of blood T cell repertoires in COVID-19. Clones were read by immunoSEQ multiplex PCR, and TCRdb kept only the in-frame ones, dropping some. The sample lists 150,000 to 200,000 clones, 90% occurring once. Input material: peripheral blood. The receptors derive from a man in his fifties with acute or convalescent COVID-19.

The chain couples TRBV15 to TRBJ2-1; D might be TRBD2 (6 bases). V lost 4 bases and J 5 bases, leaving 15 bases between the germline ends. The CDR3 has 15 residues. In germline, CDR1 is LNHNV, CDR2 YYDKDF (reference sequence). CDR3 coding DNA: TGTGCCACCAGCACCAGACTAGTCGGGAACAATGAGCAGTTCTTC. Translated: CATSTRLVGNNEQFF.

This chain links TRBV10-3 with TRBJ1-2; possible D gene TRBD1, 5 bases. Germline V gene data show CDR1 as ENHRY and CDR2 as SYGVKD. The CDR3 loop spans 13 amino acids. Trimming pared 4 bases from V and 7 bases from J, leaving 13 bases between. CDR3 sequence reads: CAISGGGRPGYTF. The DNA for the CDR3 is TGTGCCATCAGTGGGGGGGGTCGGCCTGGCTACACCTTC.